This TCR beta chain is drawn from a study of T cells in Graves' hyperthyroidism and ophthalmopathy. V was clipped by 9 bases and J by 5 bases, with 10 bases between them. This CDR3 region has 11 residues. The germline V gene encodes CDR1 LNHDA and CDR2 SQIVND (reference sequence). This clonotype showed up just a few times. No antigen is known for it. What was amplified from RNA transcripts were TCR beta CDR3 regions. An initial round of RT-PCR targeting the TCR CDR3 relied on the HTBI primer set. From the multiplex PCR reads, TCRdb called clonotypes with MiXCR, one entry per CDR3 protein. The table includes about 420,000 distinct CDR3 sequences, roughly 15% detected once. Regarding the study as a whole: Ophthalmopathy and stable hyperthyroidism were told apart by a 13 V-J model.

This TCR was sampled from a woman younger than 30 with Graves' hyperthyroidism. Sequencing was performed on blood. The V call is TRBV19, the J call TRBJ1-2; D is possibly TRBD1 (5 bases). The CDR3 bases are TGTGCCAGCGTAGGGGTATATGGCTACACCTTC. Its translation: CASVGVYGYTF.